This T cell receptor (beta chain) was captured in a study of cytomegalovirus exposure and HLA in healthy donors. Study results and limitations: Looking again later, the authors saw that most CMV-associated TCR beta chains seemed HLA-restricted.

60 Vbeta and 13 Jbeta primers were used in PCR. Profiled with immunoSEQ multiplex PCR; TCRdb holds only in-frame clones, not every one. Here the sample spans roughly 150,000 clones, 65% to 80% being singletons. This clone was observed a few times. Antigen unknown. This CDR3 comprises 15 residues. Trimming removed 5 bases at V and 3 bases at J, with 16 bases between. The germline CDR1 and CDR2 sequences are SGHAT and FQDESV (reference sequence). The chain combines TRBV11-1 with TRBJ1-2; perhaps TRBD1 as D (5 bases). The sequence was obtained from a woman aged 40 to 55 in good health and CMV-seronegative. Sequenced: PBMCs. The CDR3 DNA reads TGTGCCAGCAGCCCCCCCGGGGGGTTTGACTATGGCTACACCTTC. Its protein is CASSPPGGFDYGYTF. Supplemented by reference TRBV11-1 and TRBJ1-2, the full variable domain reads EAEVAQSPRYKITEKSQAVAFWCDPISGHATLYWYRQILGQGPELLVQFQDESVVDDSQLPKDRFSAERLKGVDSTLKIQPAELGDSAMYLCASSPPGGFDYGYTFGSGTRLTVV.